This passage covers 22 T cell receptor beta chains from one sample sequenced in a study of blood T cell repertoires in COVID-19. Sequenced by immunoSEQ multiplex PCR; TCRdb stores in-frame clones only, minus some. This sample carries about 40,000 clones, 86% of them seen once, and the ten largest clones take around a fifth. Sequenced sample: peripheral blood. The receptors come from a man in his forties or fifties in a cohort sampled during active COVID-19.

This chain connects TRBV3-1 (or the pseudogene TRBV3-2) to TRBJ1-2; D is uncertain. Germline V gives CDR1 LGHDT, CDR2 YNNKEL (reference sequence). The CDR3 is 13 amino acids. V was clipped by 7 bases and J by 8 bases, with 17 bases between them. The CDR3 DNA reads TGTGCCAGCACCTACTCGGGGAGTCGGGGCTACACCTTC. Amino acid sequence: CASTYSGSRGYTF.

The V call is TRBV21-1, the J call TRBJ1-1; the D call TRBD1 from the table was never checked on the DNA. TRBV21-1 is annotated as a pseudogene. The CDR3 is made up of 18 amino acids. The DNA for the CDR3 is TGTGCCAGCAGCAAATGGGGCCGACAGGGGCGGGGGAACACTGAAGCTTTCTTT. Residues: CASSKWGRQGRGNTEAFF.

The J gene is TRBJ2-1, the V gene TRBV5-5, with TRBD2 identical over 10 bases. CDR1 is SGHKS, CDR2 YYEKEE, per germline (reference sequence). The CDR3 consists of 15 residues. Germline trimming cut 5 bases from V and 4 bases from J; bases unmatched to any gene: 6. The CDR3 loop is CASSPGLATYNEQFF. In DNA, the CDR3 is TGTGCCAGCAGTCCGGGACTAGCGACTTACAATGAGCAGTTCTTC.

The chain uses TRBV23-1 and TRBJ2-1, with 7 bases matching TRBD2. TRBV23-1 is known as an ORF, though its function is uncertain. Trimming at V came to 3 bases and at J to 5 bases, leaving 10 bases not matched to a gene. This CDR3 is 16 amino acids long. CDR3 sequence (DNA): TGCGCCAGCAGTCACGTTTCGGGAGGTCCTAACAATGAGCAGTTCTTC. Translating gives CASSHVSGGPNNEQFF.

This sequence joins TRBV7-2 and TRBJ1-2; 7 bases align to TRBD1. The germline gives CDR1 SGHTA, CDR2 FQGNSA. The V segment lost 1 base and the J segment 2 bases; nucleotides outside the gene matches: 4. The CDR3 contains 15 residues. The chain's CDR3 is CASSLGQGGNYGYTF. DNA of the CDR3: TGTGCCAGCAGCTTAGGACAGGGAGGAAACTATGGCTACACCTTC.

This chain uses TRBV5-8 with TRBJ2-3; D is perhaps TRBD2 (7 bases). Trimming removed 3 bases from V and 3 bases from J, with 11 bases in between. This CDR3 comprises 14 residues. Germline V gene sequence: CDR1 SGHTS, CDR2 YDEGEE. CDR3 coding DNA: TGTGCCAGCAGCTGGGGGGGCAGGACAGATACGCAGTATTTT. Translated: CASSWGGRTDTQYF.

The rearrangement uses TRBV7-3 and TRBJ1-1, with D uncertain. Trimming stripped 1 base from V and 0 bases from J, with 12 bases between. This CDR3 comprises 16 residues. The V gene's germline CDR1 is SGHTA and CDR2 FQGTGA. The CDR3: CASSLIPLTMNTEAFF. CDR3 in DNA: TGTGCCAGCAGCTTAATCCCGTTGACAATGAACACTGAAGCTTTCTTT.

This sequence joins TRBV19 and TRBJ1-1; no clear D gene. The ends were cut back, 3 bases at V and 6 bases at J, with 8 bases in the middle. CDR1 and CDR2 (germline): LNHDA, SQIVND (reference sequence). The CDR3 spans 12 residues. This chain's CDR3 is CASSILASEAFF. CDR3 nucleotide sequence: TGTGCCAGTAGTATTCTGGCTTCTGAAGCTTTCTTT.

The chain carries TRBV4-3 and TRBJ2-1; the match to TRBD1 covers 8 bases. The CDR3 length is 15 residues. V lost 3 bases, J lost 2 bases, and 3 bases stayed unmatched. The germline CDR1 and CDR2 sequences are LGHNA and YSLEER. Here the CDR3 reads CASSQDREPYNEQFF. The CDR3 DNA reads TGCGCCAGCAGCCAGGACAGGGAACCCTACAATGAGCAGTTCTTC.

The chain joins TRBV4-3 to TRBJ1-4; 8 bases map to TRBD1. The CDR3 extends over 16 amino acids. J was trimmed by 0 bases and V by 0 bases; bases with no gene match: 0. CDR1 is LGHNA and CDR2 is YSLEER in the germline V gene. This CDR3 reads CASSQETGATNEKLFF. CDR3 nucleotides: TGCGCCAGCAGCCAAGAGACAGGGGCAACTAATGAAAAACTGTTTTTT.

This clone was counted only a few times. This chain connects TRBV5-1 to TRBJ1-4, with a possible D match to TRBD1 (5 bases). The CDR3 is 14 amino acids. From germline, CDR1 is SGHRS and CDR2 YFSETQ. V gave up 2 bases and J gave up 8 bases, with 13 bases separating them. CDR3 DNA: TGCGCCAGCAGCTTTGGCCAGGGCGGCGAAAAACTGTTTTTT. Amino acid sequence: CASSFGQGGEKLFF.

The table lists this clone with a few counts. This chain connects TRBV11-3 to TRBJ2-7, with TRBD2 identical over 9 bases. Germline V gene lookup returns CDR1 SGHNT and CDR2 YENEEA. Unmatched junction bases numbered 4, after V lost 3 bases and J lost 1 base. The CDR3 sequence is 15 residues long. The DNA for the CDR3 is TGTGCCAGCAGCTTGAGCGGGGGGCTTTCCTACGAGCAGTACTTC. This codes for CASSLSGGLSYEQYF.

The rearrangement links TRBV18 to TRBJ1-2, with D perhaps TRBD1 (6 bases). Germline-derived CDR1 and CDR2 are KGHSH and LQKENI. Between the trimmed V and J ends, which lost 3 bases and 2 bases, there was a span of 10 bases. The CDR3 runs 14 residues. CDR3 protein: CASSPDSKNYGYTF. CDR3 in DNA: TGTGCCAGCTCACCGGACAGCAAAAACTATGGCTACACCTTC.

V gene TRBV30 combines with J gene TRBJ1-5; 8 nucleotides align to TRBD1. CDR3 size: 12 residues. The trim removed 5 bases at V and 6 bases at J, leaving 3 bases unmatched. In germline, CDR1 is GTSNPN, CDR2 SVGIG (reference sequence). The DNA of the CDR3 is TGTGCCTGGTCGACAGGGGCTCAGCCCCAGCATTTT. Translation gives CAWSTGAQPQHF.

V usage is TRBV7-2 and J usage is TRBJ1-2; D unresolved. V shed 3 bases and J shed 8 bases, with 13 bases lying between them. Germline V CDR1 and CDR2: SGHTA, FQGNSA. This CDR3 has 13 residues. The CDR3 DNA reads TGTGCCAGCAGCTTTGATCCGAGCCGGGGCTACACCTTC. It translates to CASSFDPSRGYTF.

The gene calls are TRBV18 and TRBJ1-5, with no clear D. The germline V gene encodes CDR1 KGHSH and CDR2 LQKENI. This CDR3 contains 13 residues. With 6 bases removed from V and 5 bases from J, the gap between germline ends came to 11 bases. CDR3 sequence: CASSAADHQPQHF. In DNA, the CDR3 is TGTGCCAGCTCCGCGGCGGATCATCAGCCCCAGCATTTT.

The chain carries TRBV3-1 (or the pseudogene TRBV3-2) and TRBJ2-1; D perhaps matches TRBD2 (7 bases). CDR1 and CDR2 from the germline V gene are LGHDT and YNNKEL (reference sequence). This CDR3 comprises 18 residues. Trimming took off 1 base at V and 5 bases at J, with 21 bases between the two ends. Here the CDR3 DNA reads TGTGCCAGCAGCCAAGTAACGGGGGGCCTGAGCTTTAACAATGAGCAGTTCTTC. It specifies CASSQVTGGLSFNNEQFF.

This chain uses TRBV28 with TRBJ2-5; 9 nucleotides line up with TRBD2. CDR1 and CDR2 (germline): MDHEN, SYDVKM. The junction had 8 bases not matched to a gene; V was cut back by 2 bases and J by 1 base. The CDR3 is 17 residues long. CDR3 sequence (DNA): TGTGCCAGCAGTTTAACCCCGGCGGGAGGGCCCCAAGAGACCCAGTACTTC. It specifies CASSLTPAGGPQETQYF.

The V call is TRBV5-6, the J call TRBJ2-7; 8 nucleotides match TRBD2. CDR3 size: 17 residues. The V gene end was trimmed by 5 bases and the J gene end by 0 bases; junction bases not matched to a gene: 13. The germline V gene encodes CDR1 SGHDT and CDR2 YYEEEE. CDR3 nucleotides: TGTGCCAGCAGGGGCCGGGCCGGGAGGGTTGCCTCCTACGAGCAGTACTTC. It yields the protein CASRGRAGRVASYEQYF.

The chain combines TRBV13 with TRBJ1-2; D is perhaps TRBD1 (6 bases). The CDR3 is 13 residues long. Trimming left V 6 bases short and J 4 bases short, with 12 bases between. Germline CDR1 is PRHDT and CDR2 is FYEKMQ (reference sequence). In nucleotides, the CDR3 is TGTGCCAGCAGTCCACAGGGCGGCTATGGCTACACCTTC. Amino acids: CASSPQGGYGYTF.

The rearrangement links TRBV5-1 to TRBJ2-5, with TRBD2 identical over 10 bases. V lost 4 bases, J lost 5 bases, and 8 bases stayed unmatched. The CDR3 length is 15 residues. CDR1 SGHRS and CDR2 YFSETQ come from the germline V gene. The CDR3 nucleotides read TGCGCCAGCAGCGTGGGAAGCGGGGGGGCTGAGACCCAGTACTTC. Translated, it gives CASSVGSGGAETQYF.

The chain joins TRBV7-2 to TRBJ2-2, with a weak D call TRBD2 (5 bases). CDR1 SGHTA and CDR2 FQGNSA come from the germline V gene. The CDR3 covers 17 residues. V lost 5 bases to trimming and J lost 2 bases, with 18 bases between them. The CDR3 DNA follows: TGTGCCAGCAGCCAACCGGGATTCTTTACTAACACCGGGGAGCTGTTTTTT. This encodes CASSQPGFFTNTGELFF.